This record covers a single T cell receptor (beta chain). What it recognizes is unknown. The record originates from a study of Ad26.COV2.S vaccination and SARS-CoV-2 variants. Findings and limits, study-wide: The study found higher spike-specific TCR breadth in vaccine than placebo recipients.

Libraries were prepared by immunoSEQ multiplex PCR; TCRdb keeps only in-frame clonotypes and omits some of them. The repertoire holds fewer than 300,000 clones, with about 90% as singletons. Treatment in this sample: 15 to 20 received Ad26.COV2.S at low or high dose, single or two shots; roughly five received placebo; per-sample allocation not given. At day 63 after the first vaccine or placebo injection, samples were drawn. This sequence was found in a person between 18 and 65 years old who received the Ad26.COV2.S COVID-19 vaccine or a placebo. The specimen was peripheral blood, collected in a trial of Ad26.COV2.S vaccine versus placebo.

The CDR3 reads CASSKTGGWNQPQHF. The CDR3 region has the DNA TGTGCCAGCAGTAAAACAGGGGGTTGGAATCAGCCCCAGCATTTT. This chain joins TRBV2 and TRBJ1-5, with TRBD1 matching 8 bases. Germline-derived CDR1 and CDR2 are SNHLY and FYNNEI. The CDR3 covers 15 residues. V was clipped by 5 bases and J by 4 bases; unmatched bases: 7.